A selection of T cell receptor beta chains follows, all from one sample in a study of blood T cell repertoires in COVID-19. Assay used: immunoSEQ multiplex PCR; TCRdb lists only in-frame clones, some missing. The profile shows over 250,000 clones, roughly 85% of them singletons. Material: PBMCs or T cells enriched from blood (not recorded which). These receptors all come from a man aged 35-49 years who had been exposed to COVID-19. The CDR3 runs from the conserved cysteine through the conserved F or W. D genes are given only for firm matches. Clone size, where shown, is once, few, many, or a class for clones that have expanded.

abundance	j_gene	d_gene	v_gene	CDR3nt	CDR3aa
.	TRBJ2-7	TRBD2	TRBV10-2	TGCGCCAGCAGCCCTAGCGGGTTCTACGAGCAGTACTTC	CASSPSGFYEQYF
.	TRBJ2-2	TRBD1	TRBV24-1	TGTGCCACCAGTAAGACAGGGGGCGGTTCCGGGGAGCTGTTTTTT	CATSKTGGGSGELFF
.	TRBJ1-6	.	TRBV30	TGTCTTAGTGCGTCGAAGCAACCCAATTCACCCCTCCACTTT	CLSASKQPNSPLHF
.	TRBJ2-3	TRBD2	TRBV19	TGTGCCAGTAGTATGGCTAGCGGGAGTGGGACAGATACGCAGTATTTT	CASSMASGSGTDTQYF
few	TRBJ1-5	TRBD1	TRBV19	TGTGCCAGTAGTTATGACAGGGAGTTGTATCAGCCCCAGCATTTT	CASSYDRELYQPQHF
.	TRBJ2-7	.	TRBV5-6	TGTGCCAGCAGCCATACTCCGGGACTTATGAACTCCTACGAGCAGTACTTC	CASSHTPGLMNSYEQYF
.	TRBJ1-5	TRBD1	TRBV19	TGTGCCAGCGGGCGGGGGACAGGGGGATATCAGCCCCAGCATTTT	CASGRGTGGYQPQHF
.	TRBJ1-6	TRBD1	TRBV24-1	TGTGTCACACCGCCCCAGGGGGCTAGGAATTCACCCCTCCACTTT	CVTPPQGARNSPLHF
.	TRBJ1-5	TRBD1	TRBV29-1	TGCAGCGTTGGAGGGACAGGGGGCTTGCCCCAGCATTTT	CSVGGTGGLPQHF
.	TRBJ1-2	.	TRBV5-4	TGTGCCAGCAGCCCCATGAGGTCGGGGGGAGCTAACTATGGCTACACCTTC	CASSPMRSGGANYGYTF
.	TRBJ2-7	TRBD1	TRBV10-3	TGTGCCATCAGTGGGGCGACAGGGGGCAGGACCCACGAGCAGTACTTC	CAISGATGGRTHEQYF
once	TRBJ2-1	TRBD1	TRBV10-1	TGCGCCAGCAGTGAACGGACAGGCTTCTACAATGAGCAGTTCTTC	CASSERTGFYNEQFF
.	TRBJ1-5	.	TRBV10-3	TGTGCCATCAGTGATCAGGGTGTTCAGCCCCAGCATTTT	CAISDQGVQPQHF
.	TRBJ1-2	.	TRBV19	TGTGCCAGTAGCTTACAGGGTAGCTACACCTTC	CASSLQGSYTF
.	TRBJ2-7	.	TRBV20-1	TGCAGTGCCAAACGCGGGGAGCAGTACTTC	CSAKRGEQYF
.	TRBJ1-3	TRBD1	TRBV7-9	TGTGCCAGCAGCTTAACAGGGGGCTCTGGAAACACCATATATTTT	CASSLTGGSGNTIYF
few	TRBJ2-7	.	TRBV12-3/TRBV12-4	TGTGCCAGCAGTCCCCTTACTTACGAGCAGTACTTC	CASSPLTYEQYF
.	TRBJ1-2	.	TRBV28	TGTGCCAGCAGTGCAACGAACGGGGGCTACACCTTC	CASSATNGGYTF
few	TRBJ2-2	.	TRBV7-2	TGTGCCAGCAGCCCGACTAGTGCCAAGAACACCGGGGAGCTGTTTTTT	CASSPTSAKNTGELFF
.	TRBJ2-1	.	TRBV3-1/TRBV3-2	TGTGCCAGCAGCCACAAAAGTTGGTACGCTAACGATGAGCAGTTCTTC	CASSHKSWYANDEQFF
.	TRBJ2-2	.	TRBV27	TGTGCCAGCAGTCGAAACCAGGGCCCCGGGGAGCTGTTTTTT	CASSRNQGPGELFF
.	TRBJ1-2	.	TRBV5-1	TGCGCCAGCAGCACGGACCCCGGGCGGGACTATGGCTACACCTTC	CASSTDPGRDYGYTF
.	TRBJ1-5	.	TRBV7-6	TGTGCCAGCAGCCTTCTCGCCAACGTGGGCTATAGCAATCAGCCCCAGCATTTT	CASSLLANVGYSNQPQHF
.	TRBJ1-1	.	TRBV5-6	TGTGCCAGCAGCTTGGCCTCTCTAGCTGAAGCTTTCTTT	CASSLASLAEAFF
.	TRBJ2-2	TRBD1	TRBV7-3	TGTGCCAGCAGCGTCACCCGGGACAGGGGACTTACCGGGGAGCTGTTTTTT	CASSVTRDRGLTGELFF
.	TRBJ2-7	.	TRBV11-1	TGTGCCAGCAGCTTAATCGAGGGCTACGAGCAGTACTTC	CASSLIEGYEQYF
.	TRBJ1-3	.	TRBV19	TGTGCCAGTATCACGAGGGCTGGAAACACCATATATTTT	CASITRAGNTIYF
.	TRBJ2-2	TRBD1	TRBV5-1	TGCGCCAGCAGCTTGAATGGACAGGGGATGGCCGGGGAGCTGTTTTTT	CASSLNGQGMAGELFF
.	TRBJ2-1	.	TRBV30	TGTGCCTGGACACCCGGGGTTTCTGAGCAGTTCTTC	CAWTPGVSEQFF
.	TRBJ1-2	.	TRBV3-1/TRBV3-2	TGTGCCAGCAGCCAGAGGACAGAGGTCTGGGATGGCTACACCTTC	CASSQRTEVWDGYTF
once	TRBJ2-2	.	TRBV9	TGTGCCAGTAGCGTGGGCGAGCTGAACACCGGGGAGCTGTTTTTT	CASSVGELNTGELFF
.	TRBJ1-5	.	TRBV5-1	TGCGCCAGCAGCTTCGGTGGGGAGGTGGGTCAGCCCCAGCATTTT	CASSFGGEVGQPQHF
.	TRBJ2-1	.	TRBV24-1	TGTGCCACCAGTGAGATGGGAGGCAATGAGCAGTTCTTC	CATSEMGGNEQFF
.	TRBJ2-2	.	TRBV10-3	TGTGCCGCCAAAAGACAGGCCGGCACCGGGGAGCTGTTTTTT	CAAKRQAGTGELFF
.	TRBJ1-5	.	TRBV4-1	TGCGCCAGCAGCCAAGTGGCCGGGAAGGGTCAGCCCCAGCATTTT	CASSQVAGKGQPQHF
few	TRBJ1-6	.	TRBV6-5	TGTGCCAGCAGTAGTGGAGATTCACCCCTCCACTTT	CASSSGDSPLHF
.	TRBJ2-1	.	TRBV24-1	TGTGCCACCAGTGCTCCTCTCGTTTCACTCTCCTACAATGAGCAGTTCTTC	CATSAPLVSLSYNEQFF
.	TRBJ1-1	TRBD1	TRBV5-5	TGTGCCAGCAGCTTGGGTGGGGACAGGGATCCTGAAGCTTTCTTT	CASSLGGDRDPEAFF
.	TRBJ2-6	TRBD1	TRBV4-1	TGCGCCAGCAGCCAACCGGACAGGGGTAGTTCCCACGCTGGGGCCAACGTCCTGACTTTC	CASSQPDRGSSHAGANVLTF
.	TRBJ1-1	.	TRBV21-1	TGTGCCAGCAGCAAAGTGCAGGGAAGCACTGAAGCTTTCTTT	CASSKVQGSTEAFF
.	TRBJ2-1	.	TRBV18	TGTGCCAGCTCACCCCCATACAATGAGCAGTTCTTC	CASSPPYNEQFF
.	TRBJ2-7	TRBD2	TRBV9	TGTGCCAGCAGCGTAGGTCCTAGCGGGAGCTACGAGCAGTACTTC	CASSVGPSGSYEQYF
.	TRBJ1-1	TRBD1	TRBV19	TGTGCCAGTCTACCCCAACAGGGGGGTGAAGCTTTCTTT	CASLPQQGGEAFF
.	TRBJ1-1	.	TRBV12-3/TRBV12-4	TGTGCCAGCAGTTCTTACAGGCGGCTAGCTTTCTTT	CASSSYRRLAFF
.	TRBJ1-2	.	TRBV7-3	TGTGCCAGCAGCCCGACTGGGGCGGGGGATGGCTACACCTTC	CASSPTGAGDGYTF
.	TRBJ1-1	TRBD1	TRBV12-3/TRBV12-4	TGTGCCAGCACTCAAACCGGGACAGATAAAGCTTTCTTT	CASTQTGTDKAFF
.	TRBJ2-7	.	TRBV21-1	TGTGCCAGCAGCAAGTTTAGGCGGGACCGACTCTACGAGCAGTACTTC	CASSKFRRDRLYEQYF
once	TRBJ1-1	.	TRBV19	TGTGCCAGTAGCCCAGAGGTGCAGGGAAGGAACACTGAAGCTTTCTTT	CASSPEVQGRNTEAFF